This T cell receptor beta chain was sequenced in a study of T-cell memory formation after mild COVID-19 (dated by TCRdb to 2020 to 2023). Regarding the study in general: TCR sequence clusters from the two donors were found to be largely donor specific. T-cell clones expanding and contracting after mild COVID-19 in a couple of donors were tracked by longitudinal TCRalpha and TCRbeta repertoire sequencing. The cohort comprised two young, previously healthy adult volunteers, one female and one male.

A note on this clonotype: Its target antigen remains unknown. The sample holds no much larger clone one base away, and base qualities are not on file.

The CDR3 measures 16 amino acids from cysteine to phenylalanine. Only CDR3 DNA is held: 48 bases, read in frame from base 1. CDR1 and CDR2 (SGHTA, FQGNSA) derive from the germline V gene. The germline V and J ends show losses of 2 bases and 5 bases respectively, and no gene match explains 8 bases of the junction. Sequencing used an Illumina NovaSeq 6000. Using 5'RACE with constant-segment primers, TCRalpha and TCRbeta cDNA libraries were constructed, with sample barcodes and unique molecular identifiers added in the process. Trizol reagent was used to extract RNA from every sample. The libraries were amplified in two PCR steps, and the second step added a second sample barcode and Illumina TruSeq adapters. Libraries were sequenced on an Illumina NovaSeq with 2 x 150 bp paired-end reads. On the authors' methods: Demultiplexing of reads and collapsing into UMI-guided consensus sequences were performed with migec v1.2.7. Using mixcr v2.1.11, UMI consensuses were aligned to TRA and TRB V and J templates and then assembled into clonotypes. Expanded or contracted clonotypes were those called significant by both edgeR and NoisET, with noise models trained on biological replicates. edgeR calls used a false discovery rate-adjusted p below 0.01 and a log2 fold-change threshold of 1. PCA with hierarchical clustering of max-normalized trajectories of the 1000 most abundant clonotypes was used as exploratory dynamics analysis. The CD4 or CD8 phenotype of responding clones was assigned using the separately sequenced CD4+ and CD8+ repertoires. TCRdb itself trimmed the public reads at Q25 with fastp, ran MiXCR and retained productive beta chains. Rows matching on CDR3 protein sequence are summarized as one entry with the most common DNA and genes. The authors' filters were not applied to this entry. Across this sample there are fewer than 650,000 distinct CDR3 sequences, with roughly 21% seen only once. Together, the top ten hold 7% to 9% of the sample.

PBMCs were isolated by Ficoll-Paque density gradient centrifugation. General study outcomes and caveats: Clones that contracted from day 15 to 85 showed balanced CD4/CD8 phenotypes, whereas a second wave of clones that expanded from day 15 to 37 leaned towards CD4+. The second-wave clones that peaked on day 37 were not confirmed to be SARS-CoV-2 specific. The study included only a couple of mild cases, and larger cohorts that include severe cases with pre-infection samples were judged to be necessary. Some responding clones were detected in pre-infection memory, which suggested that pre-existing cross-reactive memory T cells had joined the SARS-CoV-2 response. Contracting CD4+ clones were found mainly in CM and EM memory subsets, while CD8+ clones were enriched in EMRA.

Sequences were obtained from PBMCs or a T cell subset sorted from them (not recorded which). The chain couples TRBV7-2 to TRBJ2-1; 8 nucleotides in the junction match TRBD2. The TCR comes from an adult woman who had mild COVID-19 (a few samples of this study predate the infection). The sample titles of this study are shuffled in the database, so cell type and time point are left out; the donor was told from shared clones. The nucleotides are TGTGCCAGCAGCTTATACCCTAGCGGGCAAAACAATGAGCAGTTCTTC. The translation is CASSLYPSGQNNEQFF.